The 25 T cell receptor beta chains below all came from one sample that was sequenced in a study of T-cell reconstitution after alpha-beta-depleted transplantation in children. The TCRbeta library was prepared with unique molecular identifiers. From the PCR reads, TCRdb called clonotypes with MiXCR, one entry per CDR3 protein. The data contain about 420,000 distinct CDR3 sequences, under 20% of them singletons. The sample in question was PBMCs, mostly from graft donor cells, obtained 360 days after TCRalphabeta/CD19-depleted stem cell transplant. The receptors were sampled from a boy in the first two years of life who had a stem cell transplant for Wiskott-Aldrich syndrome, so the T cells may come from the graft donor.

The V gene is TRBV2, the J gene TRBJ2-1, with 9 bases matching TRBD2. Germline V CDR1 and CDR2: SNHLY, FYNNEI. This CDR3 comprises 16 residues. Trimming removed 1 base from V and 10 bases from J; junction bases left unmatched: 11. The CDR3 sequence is CASSEVASGMGGEQFF. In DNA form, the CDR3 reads TGTGCCAGCAGTGAAGTGGCTAGCGGGATGGGCGGGGAGCAGTTCTTC. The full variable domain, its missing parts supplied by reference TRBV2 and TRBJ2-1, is EPEVTQTPSHQVTQMGQEVILRCVPISNHLYFYWYRQILGQKVEFLVSFYNNEISEKSEIFDDQFSVERPDGSNFTLKIRSTKLEDSAMYFCASSEVASGMGGEQFFGPGTRLTVL.

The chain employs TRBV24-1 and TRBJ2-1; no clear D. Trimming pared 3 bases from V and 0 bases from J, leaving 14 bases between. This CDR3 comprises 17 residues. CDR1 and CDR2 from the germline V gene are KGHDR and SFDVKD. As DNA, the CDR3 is TGTGCCACCAGTGATCAACTGACACCTAGCTCCTACAATGAGCAGTTCTTC. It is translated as CATSDQLTPSSYNEQFF.

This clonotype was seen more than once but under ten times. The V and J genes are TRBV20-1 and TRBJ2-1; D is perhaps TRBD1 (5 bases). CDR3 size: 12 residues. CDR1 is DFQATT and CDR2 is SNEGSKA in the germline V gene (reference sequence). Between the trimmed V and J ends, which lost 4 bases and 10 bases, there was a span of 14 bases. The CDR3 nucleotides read TGCAGTGCTACTATCAAGGGGTTGGAGCAGTTCTTC. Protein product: CSATIKGLEQFF.

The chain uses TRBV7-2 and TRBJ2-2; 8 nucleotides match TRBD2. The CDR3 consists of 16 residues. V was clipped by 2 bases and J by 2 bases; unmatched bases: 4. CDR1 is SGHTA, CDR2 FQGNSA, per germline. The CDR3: CASSLIGTSNTGELFF. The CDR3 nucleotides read TGTGCCAGCAGCTTAATCGGGACTAGTAACACCGGGGAGCTGTTTTTT.

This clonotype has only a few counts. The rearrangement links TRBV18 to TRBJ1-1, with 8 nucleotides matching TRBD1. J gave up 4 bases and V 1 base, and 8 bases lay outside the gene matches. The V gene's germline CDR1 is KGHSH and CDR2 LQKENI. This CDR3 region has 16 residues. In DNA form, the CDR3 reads TGTGCCAGCTCACCACTCTCTCAGGGGGCTGGCACTGAAGCTTTCTTT. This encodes CASSPLSQGAGTEAFF. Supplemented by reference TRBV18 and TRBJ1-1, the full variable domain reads NAGVMQNPRHLVRRRGQEARLRCSPMKGHSHVYWYRQLPEEGLKFMVYLQKENIIDESGMPKERFSAEFPKEGPSILRIQQVVRGDSAAYFCASSPLSQGAGTEAFFGQGTRLTVV.

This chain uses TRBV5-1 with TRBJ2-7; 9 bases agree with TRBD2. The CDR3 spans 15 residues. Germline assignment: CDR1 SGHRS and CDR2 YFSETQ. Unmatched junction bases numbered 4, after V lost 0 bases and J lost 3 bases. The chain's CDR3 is CASSLGGLANYEQYF. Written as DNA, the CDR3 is TGCGCCAGCAGCTTGGGAGGACTAGCGAACTACGAGCAGTACTTC.

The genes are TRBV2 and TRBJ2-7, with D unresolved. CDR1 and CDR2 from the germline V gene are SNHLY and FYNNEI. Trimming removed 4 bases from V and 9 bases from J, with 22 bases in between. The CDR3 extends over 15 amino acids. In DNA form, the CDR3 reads TGTGCCAGCAGTGCGGTATCTCCGACCCTTACGGGGCAGTACTTC. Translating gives CASSAVSPTLTGQYF.

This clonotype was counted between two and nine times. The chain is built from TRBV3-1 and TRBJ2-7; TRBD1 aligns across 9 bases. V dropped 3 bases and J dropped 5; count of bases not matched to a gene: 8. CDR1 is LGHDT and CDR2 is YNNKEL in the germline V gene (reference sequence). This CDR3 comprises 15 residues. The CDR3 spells CASSHPGQGVDEQYF. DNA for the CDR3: TGTGCCAGCAGCCATCCGGGACAGGGAGTCGACGAGCAGTACTTC.

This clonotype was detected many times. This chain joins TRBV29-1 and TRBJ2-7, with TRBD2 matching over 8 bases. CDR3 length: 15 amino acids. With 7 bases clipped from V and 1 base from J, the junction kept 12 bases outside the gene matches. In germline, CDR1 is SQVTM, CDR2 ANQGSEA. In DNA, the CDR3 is TGCAGCGCCAAAGGGAGCGGGAGAAGTTCCTACGAGCAGTACTTC. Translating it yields CSAKGSGRSSYEQYF.

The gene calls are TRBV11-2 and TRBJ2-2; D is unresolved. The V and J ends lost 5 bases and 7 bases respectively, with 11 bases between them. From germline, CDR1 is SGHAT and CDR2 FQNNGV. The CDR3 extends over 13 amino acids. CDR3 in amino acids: CASSPINLGELFF. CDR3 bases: TGTGCCAGCAGCCCTATTAACCTCGGGGAGCTGTTTTTT.

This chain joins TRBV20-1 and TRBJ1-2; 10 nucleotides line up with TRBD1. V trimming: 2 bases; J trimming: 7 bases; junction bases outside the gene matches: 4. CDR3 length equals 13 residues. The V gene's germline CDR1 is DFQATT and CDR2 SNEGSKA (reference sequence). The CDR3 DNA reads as TGCAGTGCTAGACAGACAGGGGGCTTTGGCTACACCTTC. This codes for CSARQTGGFGYTF.

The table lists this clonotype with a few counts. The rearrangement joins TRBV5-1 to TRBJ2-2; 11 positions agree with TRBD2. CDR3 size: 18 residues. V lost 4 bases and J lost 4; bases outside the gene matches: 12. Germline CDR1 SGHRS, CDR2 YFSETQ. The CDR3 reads CASSIRFSGGEPTGELFF. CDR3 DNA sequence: TGCGCCAGCAGCATCCGATTTAGCGGGGGGGAGCCCACCGGGGAGCTGTTTTTT.

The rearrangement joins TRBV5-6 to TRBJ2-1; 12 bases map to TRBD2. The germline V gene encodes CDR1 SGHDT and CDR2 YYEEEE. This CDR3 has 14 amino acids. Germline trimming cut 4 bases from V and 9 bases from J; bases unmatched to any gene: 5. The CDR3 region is CASSPMGLAGEQFF. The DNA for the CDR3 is TGTGCCAGCAGCCCAATGGGACTAGCGGGTGAGCAGTTCTTC.

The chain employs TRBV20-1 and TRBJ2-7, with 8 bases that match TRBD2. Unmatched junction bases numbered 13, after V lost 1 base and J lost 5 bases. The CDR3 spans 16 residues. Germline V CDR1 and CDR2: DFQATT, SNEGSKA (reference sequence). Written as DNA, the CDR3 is TGCAGTGCTAGAGGGCCCTACGGGGGGGCCCTAGACGAGCAGTACTTC. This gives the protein CSARGPYGGALDEQYF.

The chain's CDR3 is CASRRASGTSGSGTQYF. CDR3 coding DNA: TGTGCCAGCAGACGAGCGTCCGGGACTAGCGGGAGCGGTACGCAGTATTTT. This chain uses TRBV6-2 or TRBV6-3 with TRBJ2-3; TRBD2 aligns across 14 bases. The CDR3 consists of 17 residues. The germline CDR1 and CDR2 sequences are MNHEY and SVGEGT. V lost 6 bases and J lost 8; bases outside the gene matches: 13.

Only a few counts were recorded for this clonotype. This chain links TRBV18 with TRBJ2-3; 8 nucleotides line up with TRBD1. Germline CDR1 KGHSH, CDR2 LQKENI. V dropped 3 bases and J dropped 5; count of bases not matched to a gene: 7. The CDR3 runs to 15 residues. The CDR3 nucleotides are TGTGCCAGCTCACCGGAGACAGGGGTTAAAGATACGCAGTATTTT. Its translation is CASSPETGVKDTQYF.

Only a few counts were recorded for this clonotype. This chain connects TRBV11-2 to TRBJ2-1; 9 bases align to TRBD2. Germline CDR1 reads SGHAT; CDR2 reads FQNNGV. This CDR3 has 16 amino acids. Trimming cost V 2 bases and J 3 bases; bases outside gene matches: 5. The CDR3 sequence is CASSLRGRALYNEQFF. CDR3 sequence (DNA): TGTGCCAGCAGCTTACGCGGGAGGGCCCTCTACAATGAGCAGTTCTTC.

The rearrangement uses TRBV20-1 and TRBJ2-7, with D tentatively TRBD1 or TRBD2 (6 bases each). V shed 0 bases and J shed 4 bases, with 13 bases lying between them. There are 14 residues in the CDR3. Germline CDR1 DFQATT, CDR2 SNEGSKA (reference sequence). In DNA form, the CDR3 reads TGCAGTGCTAGAGATGGGATAGGGGGGTACGAGCAGTACTTC. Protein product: CSARDGIGGYEQYF.

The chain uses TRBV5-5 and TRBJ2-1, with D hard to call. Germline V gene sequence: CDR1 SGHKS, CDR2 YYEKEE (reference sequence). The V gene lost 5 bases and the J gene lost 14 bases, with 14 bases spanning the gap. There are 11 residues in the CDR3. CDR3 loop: CASSPLNREFF. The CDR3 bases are TGTGCCAGCAGTCCCCTGAATAGGGAGTTCTTC.

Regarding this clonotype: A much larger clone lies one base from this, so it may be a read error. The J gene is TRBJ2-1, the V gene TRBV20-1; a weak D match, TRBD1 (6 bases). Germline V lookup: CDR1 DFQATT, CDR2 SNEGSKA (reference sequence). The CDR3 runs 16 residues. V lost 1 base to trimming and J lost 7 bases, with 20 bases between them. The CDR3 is CSARVPGLGGDNEQFF. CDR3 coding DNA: TGCAGTGCTAGAGTGCCGGGGCTAGGGGGAGATAATGAGCAGTTCTTC.

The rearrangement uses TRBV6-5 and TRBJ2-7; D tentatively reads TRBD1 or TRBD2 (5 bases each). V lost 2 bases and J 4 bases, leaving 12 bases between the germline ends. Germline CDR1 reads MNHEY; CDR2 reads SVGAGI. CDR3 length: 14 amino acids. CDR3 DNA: TGTGCCAGCAGTTACATCGGGGACGTTTACGAGCAGTACTTC. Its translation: CASSYIGDVYEQYF.

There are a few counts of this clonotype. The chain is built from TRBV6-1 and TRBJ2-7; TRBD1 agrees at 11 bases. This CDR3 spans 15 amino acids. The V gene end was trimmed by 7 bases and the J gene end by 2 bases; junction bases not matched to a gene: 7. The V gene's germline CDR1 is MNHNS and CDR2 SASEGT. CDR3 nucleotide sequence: TGTGCCAGCATCTACCCGGGACAGGGGGCCTACGAGCAGTACTTC. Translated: CASIYPGQGAYEQYF.

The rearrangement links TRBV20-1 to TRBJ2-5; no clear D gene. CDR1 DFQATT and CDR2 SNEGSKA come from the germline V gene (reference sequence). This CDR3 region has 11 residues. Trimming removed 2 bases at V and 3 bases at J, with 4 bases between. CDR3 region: CSARSEETQYF. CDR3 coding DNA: TGCAGTGCTAGATCCGAAGAGACCCAGTACTTC.

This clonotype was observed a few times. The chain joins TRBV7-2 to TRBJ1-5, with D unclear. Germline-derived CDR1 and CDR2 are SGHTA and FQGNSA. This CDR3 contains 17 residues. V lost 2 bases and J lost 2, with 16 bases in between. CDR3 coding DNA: TGTGCCAGCAGCTTATGGATAGGAGGGATGGGCAATCAGCCCCAGCATTTT. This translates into CASSLWIGGMGNQPQHF.

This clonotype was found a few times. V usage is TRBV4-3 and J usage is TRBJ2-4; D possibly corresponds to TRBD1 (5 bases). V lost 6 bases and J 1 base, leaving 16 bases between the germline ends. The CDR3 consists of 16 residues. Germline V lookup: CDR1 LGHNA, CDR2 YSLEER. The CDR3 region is CASRRQTDLAKNIQYF. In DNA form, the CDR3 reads TGCGCCAGCAGACGACAGACGGATCTCGCCAAAAACATTCAGTACTTC.